This T cell receptor (beta chain) comes out of a study of blood T cell repertoires in COVID-19. Across the study: The United States, Italy and Spain supplied acute and convalescent COVID-19 samples. PBMCs, B-cell-depleted T cells, or T cells provided the cDNA or gDNA that made up the material.

In the authors' workflow: Estimated nucleated cell counts came from reference gene primer amplification. Profiled with immunoSEQ multiplex PCR; TCRdb holds only in-frame clones, not every one. V and J calls and clone size follow that table, whereas D and trimming were derived from the DNA. The sample gives approximately 280,000 clones, roughly 90% of which show up once; 4.6% is in the top ten. The origin of this receptor is a man in his forties or fifties with acute or convalescent COVID-19. Material for sequencing was peripheral blood.

The CDR3 is CASSREAGMGYTF. The CDR3 DNA is TGCGCCAGCAGTCGAGAGGCCGGGATGGGCTACACCTTC. The chain carries TRBV10-1 and TRBJ1-2; no reliable D call. Germline assignment: CDR1 WNHNN and CDR2 SYGVQD (reference sequence). The CDR3 covers 13 residues. V lost 5 bases and J 8 bases, leaving 15 bases between the germline ends.